This is a list of T cell receptor beta chains from one sample in a study of T cells after yellow fever vaccination. TCRdb recomputed calls from the 5' RACE reads with MiXCR, one row per CDR3 protein. The repertoire holds about 320,000 distinct CDR3 sequences, with over 8.5% as singletons. The specimen comprised CD4+ T cells sorted from PBMCs, sampled 45 days after the yellow fever booster vaccination. The receptors originated from a man younger than 30 who received the YFV17D yellow fever vaccine. Each CDR3 is given with its conserved first and last residue. Fields, in order: clone size, D gene, J gene, V gene, CDR3 protein, CDR3 DNA. D genes are given only for firm matches. A clone size is listed for some rows: how often the clone was seen (once, few, many), or a class if it is expanded.

once . TRBJ1-1 TRBV29-1 CSVTGRTNTEAFF TGCAGCGTCACAGGGAGGACGAACACTGAAGCTTTCTTT
few TRBD2 TRBJ2-1 TRBV2 CASSVLAGAPNEQFF TGTGCCAGCAGTGTCTTAGCGGGGGCCCCTAATGAGCAGTTCTTC
few . TRBJ1-1 TRBV11-2 CASSLVLDGEAFF TGTGCCAGCAGCTTAGTCCTAGACGGTGAAGCTTTCTTT
many . TRBJ1-1 TRBV2 CASSGVRDTEAFF TGTGCCAGCAGTGGCGTAAGGGACACTGAAGCTTTCTTT
few . TRBJ2-1 TRBV11-3 CASSLGEGGTGNEQFF TGTGCCAGCAGCTTAGGCGAGGGGGGTACGGGGAACGAGCAGTTCTTC
many TRBD1 TRBJ1-2 TRBV7-6 CASSLGGGGQGEKYGYTF TGTGCCAGCAGCTTAGGAGGGGGAGGACAGGGAGAAAAGTATGGCTACACCTTC
. TRBD2 TRBJ2-5 TRBV9 CASTASGAFGEETQYF TGTGCCAGCACCGCTAGCGGAGCATTCGGGGAAGAGACCCAGTACTTC
many TRBD2 TRBJ2-3 TRBV20-1 CSAIGTSGGANTQYF TGCAGTGCTATCGGGACTAGCGGGGGGGCAAATACGCAGTATTTT
few . TRBJ1-2 TRBV5-1 CASSTAWEPSYGYTF TGCGCCAGCAGCACCGCTTGGGAGCCCTCTTATGGCTACACCTTC
. TRBD2 TRBJ2-3 TRBV20-1 CSARLADTDTQYF TGCAGTGCCAGACTAGCGGACACAGATACGCAGTATTTT
few . TRBJ1-6 TRBV20-1 CSARMGSLNSPLHF TGCAGTGCTCGAATGGGCAGCCTTAATTCACCCCTCCACTTT
many . TRBJ2-7 TRBV5-1 CASSLVSRGTDEQYF TGCGCCAGCAGCTTGGTTTCTCGGGGCACGGACGAGCAGTACTTC
. . TRBJ1-3 TRBV9 CASSVATSGNTIYF TGTGCCAGCAGCGTAGCTACGTCTGGAAACACCATATATTTT
. . TRBJ1-1 TRBV11-1 CASSPTRGSGDTEAFF TGTGCCAGCAGTCCAACCCGGGGGTCGGGGGACACTGAAGCTTTCTTT
. . TRBJ2-7 TRBV12-3/TRBV12-4 CASRMSESSYEQYF TGTGCCAGCAGGATGTCAGAAAGCTCCTACGAGCAGTACTTC
. TRBD2 TRBJ2-3 TRBV7-2 CASSPGGGFGMQYF TGTGCCAGCAGCCCCGGGGGGGGGTTCGGTATGCAGTATTTT
once . TRBJ2-7 TRBV6-5 CASSYSVQPTYEQYF TGTGCCAGCAGTTACTCGGTTCAGCCCACCTACGAGCAGTACTTC
many TRBD1 TRBJ2-1 TRBV7-2 CASSSTGNEQFF TGTGCCAGCAGTTCGACAGGGAATGAGCAGTTCTTC
. . TRBJ2-5 TRBV3-1 CASSRKGVPRETQYF TGTGCCAGCAGCCGCAAAGGAGTACCCCGGGAGACCCAGTACTTC
few . TRBJ1-4 TRBV20-1 CSAAPGEKLFF TGCAGTGCCGCCCCGGGAGAAAAACTGTTTTTT
few . TRBJ1-6 TRBV15 CATSRENSPLHF TGTGCCACCAGCAGAGAAAATTCACCCCTCCACTTT
few . TRBJ1-2 TRBV27 CASSPRHTNYGYTF TGTGCCAGCAGTCCCCGACACACTAACTATGGCTACACCTTC
many . TRBJ2-4 TRBV29-1 CSVDRPIGSSGKNIQYF TGCAGCGTTGATCGACCGATCGGATCTTCAGGAAAAAACATTCAGTACTTC
few TRBD1 TRBJ1-2 TRBV2 CASSVSQGGYGYTF TGTGCCAGCAGTGTCTCGCAGGGGGGCTATGGCTACACCTTC